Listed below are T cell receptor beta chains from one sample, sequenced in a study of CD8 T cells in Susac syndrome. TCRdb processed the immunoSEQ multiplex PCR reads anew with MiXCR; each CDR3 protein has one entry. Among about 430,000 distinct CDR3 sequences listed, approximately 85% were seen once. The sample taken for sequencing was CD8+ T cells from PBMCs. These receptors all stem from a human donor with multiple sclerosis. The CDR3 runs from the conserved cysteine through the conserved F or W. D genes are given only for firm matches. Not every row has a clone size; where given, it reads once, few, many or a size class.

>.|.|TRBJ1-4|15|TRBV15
CATSRTREANEKLFF
TGTGCCACCAGCAGAACCCGGGAGGCTAATGAAAAACTGTTTTTT
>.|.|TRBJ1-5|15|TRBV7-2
CASSTVRGSNQPQHF
TGTGCCAGCAGCACGGTCAGGGGTAGCAATCAGCCCCAGCATTTT
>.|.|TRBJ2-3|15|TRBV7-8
CASSLGWPATDTQYF
TGTGCCAGCAGCTTAGGGTGGCCTGCCACAGATACGCAGTATTTT
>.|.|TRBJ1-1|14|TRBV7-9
CASISEVMNTEAFF
TGTGCCAGCATTTCCGAGGTAATGAACACTGAAGCTTTCTTT
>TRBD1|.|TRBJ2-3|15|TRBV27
CASSRDRANTDTQYF
TGTGCCAGCAGCCGGGACAGGGCGAACACAGATACGCAGTATTTT
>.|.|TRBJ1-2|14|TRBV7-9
CASSLGKDRHGYTF
TGTGCCAGCAGCTTAGGGAAAGACAGGCACGGCTACACCTTC
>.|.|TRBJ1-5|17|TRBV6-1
CASTEGPTLVGNQPQHF
TGTGCCAGCACCGAGGGACCCACTCTTGTAGGCAATCAGCCCCAGCATTTT
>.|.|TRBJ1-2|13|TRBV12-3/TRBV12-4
CASSNLTGNGYTF
TGTGCCAGCAGTAACCTGACAGGAAATGGCTACACCTTC
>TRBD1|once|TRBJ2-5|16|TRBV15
CATSRDRQGPWETQYF
TGTGCCACCAGCAGAGATCGACAGGGACCGTGGGAGACCCAGTACTTC
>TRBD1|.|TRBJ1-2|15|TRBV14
CASSPKGDRVDGYTF
TGTGCCAGCAGCCCTAAAGGGGACAGGGTGGATGGCTACACCTTC
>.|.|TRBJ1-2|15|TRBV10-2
CATRGATDINYGYTF
TGCGCCACCAGGGGAGCGACAGACATTAACTATGGCTACACCTTC
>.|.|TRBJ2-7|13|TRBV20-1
CSASAGGADEQYF
TGCAGTGCTAGTGCTGGGGGGGCCGACGAGCAGTACTTC
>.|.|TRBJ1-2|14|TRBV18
CASSPDGGMKGYTF
TGTGCCAGCTCACCGGACGGTGGCATGAAGGGCTACACCTTC
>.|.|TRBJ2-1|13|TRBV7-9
CASSLASNNEQFF
TGTGCCAGCAGCTTAGCGTCTAACAATGAGCAGTTCTTC
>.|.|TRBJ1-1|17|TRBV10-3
CAISVASGVDMNTEAFF
TGTGCCATCAGTGTGGCAAGTGGGGTGGACATGAACACTGAAGCTTTCTTT
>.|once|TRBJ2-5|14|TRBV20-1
CSARDEGLGETQYF
TGCAGTGCTAGAGATGAGGGGCTAGGAGAGACCCAGTACTTC
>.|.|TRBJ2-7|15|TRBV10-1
CASSEESGEPYEQYF
TGCGCCAGCAGTGAGGAATCAGGGGAACCCTACGAGCAGTACTTC
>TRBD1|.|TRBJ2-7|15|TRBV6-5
CASSYGGQSSYEQYF
TGTGCCAGCAGTTACGGGGGACAGTCCTCCTACGAGCAGTACTTC
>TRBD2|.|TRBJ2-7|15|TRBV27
CASSVGLAGAIEQYF
TGTGCCAGCAGTGTCGGACTAGCGGGGGCGATCGAGCAGTACTTC
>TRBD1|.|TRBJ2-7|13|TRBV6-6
CASIQQGAYEQYF
TGTGCCAGCATTCAACAGGGGGCTTACGAGCAGTACTTC
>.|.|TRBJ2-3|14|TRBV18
CASSPPSGMDTQYF
TGTGCCAGCTCACCACCGTCAGGAATGGATACGCAGTATTTT
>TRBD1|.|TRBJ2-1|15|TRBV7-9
CASRDVQGVNNEQFF
TGTGCCAGCAGGGACGTACAGGGGGTCAACAATGAGCAGTTCTTC
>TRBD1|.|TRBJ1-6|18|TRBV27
CASSFDRALQLGNSPLHF
TGTGCCAGCAGTTTCGACAGGGCCTTACAATTGGGCAATTCACCCCTCCACTTT